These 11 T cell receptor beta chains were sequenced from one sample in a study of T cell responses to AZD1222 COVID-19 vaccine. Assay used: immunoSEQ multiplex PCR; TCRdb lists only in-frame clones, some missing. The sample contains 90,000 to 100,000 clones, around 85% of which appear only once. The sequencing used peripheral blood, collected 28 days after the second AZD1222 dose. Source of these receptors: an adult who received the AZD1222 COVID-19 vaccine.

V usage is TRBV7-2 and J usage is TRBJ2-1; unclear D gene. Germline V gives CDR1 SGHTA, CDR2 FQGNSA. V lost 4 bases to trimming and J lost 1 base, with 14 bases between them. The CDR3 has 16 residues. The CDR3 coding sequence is TGTGCCAGCAGCTCCCGACGCCGTGCTTCCTACAATGAGCAGTTCTTC. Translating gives CASSSRRRASYNEQFF.

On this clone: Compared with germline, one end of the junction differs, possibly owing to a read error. The CDR3, as DNA: TGTGCTAGCAGCGAGGGGCTTCCATCCACAGATACGCAGTATTTT. It is translated as CASSEGLPSTDTQYF. This sequence joins TRBV7-7 and TRBJ2-3; D could derive from TRBD1 or TRBD2 (5 bases each). The CDR3 sequence is 15 residues long. The germline CDR1 and CDR2 sequences are SSHAT and FNYEAQ (reference sequence).

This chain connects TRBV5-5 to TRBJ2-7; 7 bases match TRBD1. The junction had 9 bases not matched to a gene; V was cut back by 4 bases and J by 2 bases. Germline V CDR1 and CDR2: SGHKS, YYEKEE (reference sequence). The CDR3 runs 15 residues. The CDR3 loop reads CASSISSGQAYEQYF. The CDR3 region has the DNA TGTGCCAGCAGCATCAGTTCCGGACAGGCCTACGAGCAGTACTTC.

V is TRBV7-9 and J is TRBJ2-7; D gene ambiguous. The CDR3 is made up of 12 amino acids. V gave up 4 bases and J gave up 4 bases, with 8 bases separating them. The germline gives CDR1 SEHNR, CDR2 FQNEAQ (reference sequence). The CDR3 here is CASSSLLYEQYF. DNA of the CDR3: TGTGCCAGCAGCTCCCTCCTTTACGAGCAGTACTTC.

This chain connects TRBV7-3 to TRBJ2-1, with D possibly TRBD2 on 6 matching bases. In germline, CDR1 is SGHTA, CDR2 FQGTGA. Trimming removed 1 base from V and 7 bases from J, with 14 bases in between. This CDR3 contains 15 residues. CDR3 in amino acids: CASSLSGNPRNEQFF. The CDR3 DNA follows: TGTGCCAGCAGCTTAAGCGGGAACCCTAGGAATGAGCAGTTCTTC.

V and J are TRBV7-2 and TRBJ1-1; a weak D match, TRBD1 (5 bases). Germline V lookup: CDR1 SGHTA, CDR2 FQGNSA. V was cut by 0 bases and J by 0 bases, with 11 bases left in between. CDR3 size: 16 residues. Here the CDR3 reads CASSLAAQVVNTEAFF. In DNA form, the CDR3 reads TGTGCCAGCAGCTTAGCAGCACAGGTGGTGAACACTGAAGCTTTCTTT.

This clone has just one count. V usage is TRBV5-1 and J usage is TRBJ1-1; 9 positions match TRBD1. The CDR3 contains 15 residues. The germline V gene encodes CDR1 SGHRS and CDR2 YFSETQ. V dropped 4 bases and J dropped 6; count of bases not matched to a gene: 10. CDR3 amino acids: CASSLTGTGTPEAFF. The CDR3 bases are TGCGCCAGCAGCCTGACCGGGACAGGGACCCCTGAAGCTTTCTTT.

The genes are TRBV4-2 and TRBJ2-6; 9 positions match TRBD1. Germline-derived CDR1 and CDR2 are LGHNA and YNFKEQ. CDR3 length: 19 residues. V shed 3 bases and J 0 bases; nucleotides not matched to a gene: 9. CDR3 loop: CASSHPRTGANSGANVLTF. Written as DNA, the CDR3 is TGTGCCAGCAGCCATCCTAGGACAGGGGCGAACTCTGGGGCCAACGTCCTGACTTTC.

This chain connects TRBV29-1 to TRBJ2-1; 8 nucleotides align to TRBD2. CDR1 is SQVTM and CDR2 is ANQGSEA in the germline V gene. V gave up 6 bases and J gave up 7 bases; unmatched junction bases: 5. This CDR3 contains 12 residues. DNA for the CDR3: TGCAGCGTAAGACTAGCGAGGAATGAGCAGTTCTTC. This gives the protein CSVRLARNEQFF.

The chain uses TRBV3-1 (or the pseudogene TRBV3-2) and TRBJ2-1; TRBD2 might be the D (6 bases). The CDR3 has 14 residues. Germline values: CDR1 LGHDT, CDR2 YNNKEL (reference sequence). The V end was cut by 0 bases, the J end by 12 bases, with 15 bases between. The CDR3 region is CASSQERRGQGQFF. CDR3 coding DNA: TGTGCCAGCAGCCAAGAGAGGAGGGGTCAGGGGCAGTTCTTC.

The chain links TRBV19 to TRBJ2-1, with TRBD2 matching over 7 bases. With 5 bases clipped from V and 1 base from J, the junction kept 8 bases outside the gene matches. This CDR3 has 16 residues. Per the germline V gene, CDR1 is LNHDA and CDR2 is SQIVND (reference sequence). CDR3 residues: CASSPRLAQSYNEQFF. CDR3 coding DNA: TGTGCCAGTAGTCCCAGACTAGCCCAGTCCTACAATGAGCAGTTCTTC.